This T cell receptor beta chain was profiled in a study of neoadjuvant nivolumab and ipilimumab in lung cancer. The study's findings and limits: Resected tumors had greater TCR richness and clonality than uninvolved lung. Only a single major-pathologic-response sample was available for clonality analysis.

Losses at the gene ends were 4 bases for V and 4 bases for J; bases not matched to a gene: 3. This CDR3 is built from 15 residues. Germline V gene sequence: CDR1 SGHTS, CDR2 YDEGEE. About this clone itself: The antigen remains unidentified.

Profiled with immunoSEQ multiplex PCR; TCRdb holds only in-frame clones, not every one. Of under 50,000 clones listed, around 89% are singletons. The receptor was derived from an adult with non-small cell lung cancer. Some clones in this sample may be carry-over from other donors' samples. The sequencing used blood, collected before neoadjuvant nivolumab, alone or with ipilimumab. This sequence joins TRBV5-8 and TRBJ2-3; the match to TRBD2 covers 13 bases. The CDR3 coding sequence is TGTGCCAGCAGCCCCGGGACTAGCGGGGCAGATACGCAGTATTTT. Protein product: CASSPGTSGADTQYF.